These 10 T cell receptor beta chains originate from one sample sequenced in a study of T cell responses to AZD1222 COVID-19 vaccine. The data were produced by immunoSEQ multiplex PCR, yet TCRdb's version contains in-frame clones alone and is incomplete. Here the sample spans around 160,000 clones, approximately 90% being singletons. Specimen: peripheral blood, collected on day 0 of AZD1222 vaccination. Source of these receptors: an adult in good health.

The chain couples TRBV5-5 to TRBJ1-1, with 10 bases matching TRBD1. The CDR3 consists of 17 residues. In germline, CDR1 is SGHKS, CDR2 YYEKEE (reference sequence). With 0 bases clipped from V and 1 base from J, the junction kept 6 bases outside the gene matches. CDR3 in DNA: TGTGCCAGCAGCTTGGTCGCCGGACAGGGGGGGAACACTGAAGCTTTCTTT. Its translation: CASSLVAGQGGNTEAFF.

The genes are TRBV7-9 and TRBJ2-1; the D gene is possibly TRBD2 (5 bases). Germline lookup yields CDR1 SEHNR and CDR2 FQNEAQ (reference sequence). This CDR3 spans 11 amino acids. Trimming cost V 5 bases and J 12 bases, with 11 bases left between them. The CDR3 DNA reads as TGTGCCAGCAGCCTACGGGGTCTGCAGTTCTTC. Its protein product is CASSLRGLQFF. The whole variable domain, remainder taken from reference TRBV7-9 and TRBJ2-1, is DTGVSQNPRHKITKRGQNVTFRCDPISEHNRLYWYRQTLGQGPEFLTYFQNEAQLEKSRLLSDRFSAERPKGSFSTLEIQRTEQGDSAMYLCASSLRGLQFFGPGTRLTVL.

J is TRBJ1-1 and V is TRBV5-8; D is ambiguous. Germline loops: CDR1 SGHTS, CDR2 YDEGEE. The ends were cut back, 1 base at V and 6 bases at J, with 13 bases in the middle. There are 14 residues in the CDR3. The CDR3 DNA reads TGTGCCAGCAGCTTGAGGGATAGGCACTCTGAAGCTTTCTTT. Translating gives CASSLRDRHSEAFF. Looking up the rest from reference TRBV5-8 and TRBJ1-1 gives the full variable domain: EAGVTQSPTHLIKTRGQQATLRCSPISGHTSVYWYQQALGLGLQFLLWYDEGEERNRGNFPPRFSGRQFPNYSSELNVNALELEDSALYLCASSLRDRHSEAFFGQGTRLTVV.

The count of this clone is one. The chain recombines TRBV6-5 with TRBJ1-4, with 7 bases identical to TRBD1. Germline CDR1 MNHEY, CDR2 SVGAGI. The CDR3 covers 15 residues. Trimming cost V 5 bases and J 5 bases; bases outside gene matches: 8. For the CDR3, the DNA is TGTGCCAGCAGTATTCCGGGACAGTCCAATGAAAAACTGTTTTTT. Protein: CASSIPGQSNEKLFF.

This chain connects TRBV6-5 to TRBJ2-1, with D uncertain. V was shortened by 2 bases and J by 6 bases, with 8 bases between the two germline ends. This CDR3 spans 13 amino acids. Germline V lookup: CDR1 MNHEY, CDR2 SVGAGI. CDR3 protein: CASSYRVSNEQFF. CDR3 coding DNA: TGTGCCAGCAGTTACCGAGTGAGCAATGAGCAGTTCTTC.

CDR3 DNA: TGCAGTGCTAGTCAGATTGGGAGCGGGAGCACTGAAGCTTTCTTT. Its translation: CSASQIGSGSTEAFF. The J gene is TRBJ1-1, the V gene TRBV20-1; no definite D call. The V gene lost 3 bases and the J gene lost 4 bases, with 18 bases spanning the gap. CDR1 DFQATT and CDR2 SNEGSKA come from the germline V gene (reference sequence). The CDR3 covers 15 residues.

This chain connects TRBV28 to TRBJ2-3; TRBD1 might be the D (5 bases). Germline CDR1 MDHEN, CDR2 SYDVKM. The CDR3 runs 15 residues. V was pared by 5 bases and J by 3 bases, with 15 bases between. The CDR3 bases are TGTGCCAGCAGTGGGCGGAAGGGGCGGACAGATACGCAGTATTTT. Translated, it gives CASSGRKGRTDTQYF.

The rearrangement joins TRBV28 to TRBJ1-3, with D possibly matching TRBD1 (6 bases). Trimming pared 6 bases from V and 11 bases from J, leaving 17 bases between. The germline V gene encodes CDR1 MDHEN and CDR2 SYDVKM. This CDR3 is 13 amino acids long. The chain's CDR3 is CASSLTTGWAIYF. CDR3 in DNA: TGTGCCAGCAGCCTGACCACAGGGTGGGCCATATATTTT. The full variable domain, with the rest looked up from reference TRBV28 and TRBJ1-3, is DVKVTQSSRYLVKRTGEKVFLECVQDMDHENMFWYRQDPGLGLRLIYFSYDVKMKEKGDIPEGYSVSREKKERFSLILESASTNQTSMYLCASSLTTGWAIYFGEGSWLTVV.

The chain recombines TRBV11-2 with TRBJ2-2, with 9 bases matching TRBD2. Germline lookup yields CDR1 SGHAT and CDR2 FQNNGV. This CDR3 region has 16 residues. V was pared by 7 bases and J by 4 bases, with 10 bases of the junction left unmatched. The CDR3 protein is CASTSQAGGSTGELFF. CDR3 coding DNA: TGTGCCAGCACCTCCCAAGCGGGGGGTAGCACCGGGGAGCTGTTTTTT.

In DNA form, the CDR3 reads TGCGCCAGCATATTAAAGACAGGGGAAGGCTATGGCTACACCTTC. It encodes CASILKTGEGYGYTF. J is TRBJ1-2 and V is TRBV10-1; 8 bases are a match to TRBD1. V dropped 7 bases and J dropped 4; count of bases not matched to a gene: 11. Looked up from germline, CDR1 is WNHNN and CDR2 is SYGVQD (reference sequence). The CDR3 is made up of 15 amino acids.